This TCR beta chain stems from a study of cytomegalovirus exposure and HLA in healthy donors. Study conclusions and caveats: In vitro checks showed that a few CMV-associated chains really do target CMV antigens. The tendency of first-cohort TCR clusters to co-occur in the 100 to 150 validation repertoires was identified by a subsequent analysis. Cytomegalovirus-associated TCR beta chains were listed, numbering approximately 150.

Assay: immunoSEQ multiplex PCR; the TCRdb copy retains only in-frame clones and omits some. Seen here are about 160,000 clones, around nine tenths observed once, and the top ten hold 4.2%. This CDR3 comprises 17 residues. Germline V gives CDR1 SGHRS, CDR2 YFSETQ. Trimming pared 0 bases from V and 0 bases from J, leaving 13 bases between. To note about this clone: What it binds is not known.

This receptor was taken from a man aged 18 to 30 in good health and CMV-seropositive. V gene TRBV5-1 combines with J gene TRBJ2-1, with D unclear. Sequencing was done on a sample of PBMCs. The CDR3 is CASSLGYRGGSYNEQFF. The CDR3 nucleotides read TGCGCCAGCAGCTTGGGCTATAGAGGTGGCTCCTACAATGAGCAGTTCTTC.